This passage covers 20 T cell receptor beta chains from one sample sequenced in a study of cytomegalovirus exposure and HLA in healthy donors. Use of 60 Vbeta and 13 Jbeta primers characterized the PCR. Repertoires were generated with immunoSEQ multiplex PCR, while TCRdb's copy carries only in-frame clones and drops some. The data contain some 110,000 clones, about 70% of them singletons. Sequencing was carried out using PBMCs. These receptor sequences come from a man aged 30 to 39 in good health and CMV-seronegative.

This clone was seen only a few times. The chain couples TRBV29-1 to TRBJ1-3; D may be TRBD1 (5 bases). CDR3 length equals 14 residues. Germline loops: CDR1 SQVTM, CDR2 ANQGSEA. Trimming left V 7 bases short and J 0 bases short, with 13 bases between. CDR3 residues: CSAWEGISGNTIYF. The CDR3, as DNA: TGCAGCGCCTGGGAGGGGATCTCTGGAAACACCATATATTTT. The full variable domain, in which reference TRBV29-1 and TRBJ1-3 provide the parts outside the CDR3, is SAVISQKPSRDICQRGTSLTIQCQVDSQVTMMFWYRQQPGQSLTLIATANQGSEATYESGFVIDKFPISRPNLTFSTLTVSNMSPEDSSIYLCSAWEGISGNTIYFGEGSWLTVV.

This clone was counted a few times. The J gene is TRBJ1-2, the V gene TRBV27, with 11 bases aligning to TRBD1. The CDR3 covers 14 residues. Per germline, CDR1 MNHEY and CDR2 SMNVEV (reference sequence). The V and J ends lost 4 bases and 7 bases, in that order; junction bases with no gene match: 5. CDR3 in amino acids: CASSSGQGVTGYTF. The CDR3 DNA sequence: TGTGCCAGCAGTTCGGGACAGGGGGTGACTGGCTACACCTTC.

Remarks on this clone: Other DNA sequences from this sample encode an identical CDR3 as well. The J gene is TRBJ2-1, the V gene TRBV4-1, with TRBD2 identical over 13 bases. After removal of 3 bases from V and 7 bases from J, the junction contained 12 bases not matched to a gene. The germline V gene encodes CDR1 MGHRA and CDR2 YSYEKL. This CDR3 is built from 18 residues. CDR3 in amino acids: CASSQNQLLAGGTNEQFF. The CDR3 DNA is TGCGCCAGCAGCCAGAACCAGCTACTAGCGGGAGGGACGAATGAGCAGTTCTTC.

The CDR3 protein is CAWGQGGTEAFF. CDR3 nucleotide sequence: TGTGCCTGGGGACAGGGGGGGACTGAAGCTTTCTTT. The J gene is TRBJ1-1, the V gene TRBV30; 10 bases line up with TRBD1. This CDR3 spans 12 amino acids. Germline V gene lookup returns CDR1 GTSNPN and CDR2 SVGIG (reference sequence). Trimming cost V 5 bases and J 5 bases; bases outside gene matches: 2. Full variable domain (remainder filled in from reference TRBV30 and TRBJ1-1): SQTIHQWPATLVQPVGSPLSLECTVEGTSNPNLYWYRQAAGRGLQLLFYSVGIGQISSEVPQNLSASRPQDRQFILSSKKLLLSDSGFYLCAWGQGGTEAFFGQGTRLTVV.

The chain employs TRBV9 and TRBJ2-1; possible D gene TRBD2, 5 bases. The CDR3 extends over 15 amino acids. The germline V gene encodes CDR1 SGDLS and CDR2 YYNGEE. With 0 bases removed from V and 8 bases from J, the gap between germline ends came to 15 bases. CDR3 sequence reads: CASSVDGSSVDEQFF. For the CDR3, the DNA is TGTGCCAGCAGCGTAGATGGGAGCAGCGTCGATGAGCAGTTCTTC.

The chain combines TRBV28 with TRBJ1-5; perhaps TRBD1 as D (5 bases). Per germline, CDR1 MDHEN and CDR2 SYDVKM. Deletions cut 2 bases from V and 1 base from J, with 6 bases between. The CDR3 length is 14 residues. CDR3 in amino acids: CASSLRGSNQPQHF. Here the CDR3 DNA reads TGTGCCAGCAGTTTAAGGGGAAGCAATCAGCCCCAGCATTTT.

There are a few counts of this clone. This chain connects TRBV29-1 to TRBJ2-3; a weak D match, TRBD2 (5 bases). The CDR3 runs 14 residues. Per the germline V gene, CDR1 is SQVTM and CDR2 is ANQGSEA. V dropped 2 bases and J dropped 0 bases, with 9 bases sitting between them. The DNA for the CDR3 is TGCAGCGTTGAACCCCCGGGGAGCACAGATACGCAGTATTTT. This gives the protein CSVEPPGSTDTQYF.

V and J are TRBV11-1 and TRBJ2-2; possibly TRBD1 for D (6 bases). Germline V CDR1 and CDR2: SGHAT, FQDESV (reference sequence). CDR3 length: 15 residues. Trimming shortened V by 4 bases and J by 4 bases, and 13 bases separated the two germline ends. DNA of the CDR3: TGTGCCAGCAGCTCCGGGACATTTACCACCGGGGAGCTGTTTTTT. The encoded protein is CASSSGTFTTGELFF.

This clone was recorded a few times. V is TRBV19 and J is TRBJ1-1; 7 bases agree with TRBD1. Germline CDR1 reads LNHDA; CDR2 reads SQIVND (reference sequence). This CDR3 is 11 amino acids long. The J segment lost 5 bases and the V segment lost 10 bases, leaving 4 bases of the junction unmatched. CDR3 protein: CATTGVTEAFF. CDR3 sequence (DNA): TGTGCCACAACAGGGGTGACTGAAGCTTTCTTT.

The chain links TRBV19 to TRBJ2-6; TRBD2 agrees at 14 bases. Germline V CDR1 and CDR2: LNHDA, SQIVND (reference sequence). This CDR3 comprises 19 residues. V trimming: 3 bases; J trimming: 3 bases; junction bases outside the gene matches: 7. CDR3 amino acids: CASSMRLAGGVGGANVLTF. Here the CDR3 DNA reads TGTGCCAGTAGTATGCGACTAGCGGGAGGGGTGGGTGGGGCCAACGTCCTGACTTTC.

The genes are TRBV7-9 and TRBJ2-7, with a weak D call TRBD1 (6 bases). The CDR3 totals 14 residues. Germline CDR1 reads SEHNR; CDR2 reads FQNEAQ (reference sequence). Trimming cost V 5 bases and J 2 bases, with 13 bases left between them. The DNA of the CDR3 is TGTGCCAGCAGCCGAACAGGGAATCCCTACGAGCAGTACTTC. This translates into CASSRTGNPYEQYF.

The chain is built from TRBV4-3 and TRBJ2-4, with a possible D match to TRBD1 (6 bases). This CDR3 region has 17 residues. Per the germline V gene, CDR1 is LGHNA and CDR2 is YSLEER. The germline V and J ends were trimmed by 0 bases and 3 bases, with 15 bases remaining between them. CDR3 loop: CASSQDVGRGGKNIQYF. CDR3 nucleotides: TGCGCCAGCAGCCAAGATGTCGGCAGGGGTGGCAAAAACATTCAGTACTTC.

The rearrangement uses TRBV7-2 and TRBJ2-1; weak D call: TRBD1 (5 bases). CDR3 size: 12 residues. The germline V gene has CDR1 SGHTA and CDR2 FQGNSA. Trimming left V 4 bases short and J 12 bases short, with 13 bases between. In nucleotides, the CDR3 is TGTGCCAGCAGCTGGGGCGGCACTGCGCAGTTCTTC. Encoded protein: CASSWGGTAQFF.

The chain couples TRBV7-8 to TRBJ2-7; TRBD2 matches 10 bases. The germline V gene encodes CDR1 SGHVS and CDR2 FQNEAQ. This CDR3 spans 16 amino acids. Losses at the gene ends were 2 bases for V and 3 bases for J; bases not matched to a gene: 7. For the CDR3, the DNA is TGTGCCAGCAGCTTACGAGTAGCGGGAGGAAGCTACGAGCAGTACTTC. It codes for CASSLRVAGGSYEQYF.

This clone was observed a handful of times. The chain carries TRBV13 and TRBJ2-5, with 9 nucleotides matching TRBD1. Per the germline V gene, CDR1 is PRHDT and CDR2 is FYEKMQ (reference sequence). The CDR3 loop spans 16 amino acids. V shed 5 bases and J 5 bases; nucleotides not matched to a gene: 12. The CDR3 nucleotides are TGTGCCAGCAGCGTACTTGGGGACAGGGCTCCGGAGACCCAGTACTTC. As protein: CASSVLGDRAPETQYF.

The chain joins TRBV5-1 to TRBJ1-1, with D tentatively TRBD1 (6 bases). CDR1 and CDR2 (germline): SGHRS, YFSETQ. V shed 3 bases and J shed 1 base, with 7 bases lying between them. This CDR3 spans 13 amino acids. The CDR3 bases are TGCGCCAGCAGCTGGGACAAGAACACTGAAGCTTTCTTT. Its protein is CASSWDKNTEAFF.

DNA of the CDR3: TGTGCCAGCAGTTACCATGGTAGCGACTACAATGAGCAGTTCTTC. Translating gives CASSYHGSDYNEQFF. The J gene is TRBJ2-1, the V gene TRBV6-5; possibly TRBD2 for D (5 bases). This CDR3 is built from 15 residues. Germline V gene data show CDR1 as MNHEY and CDR2 as SVGAGI. V lost 2 bases and J 3 bases, leaving 11 bases between the germline ends.

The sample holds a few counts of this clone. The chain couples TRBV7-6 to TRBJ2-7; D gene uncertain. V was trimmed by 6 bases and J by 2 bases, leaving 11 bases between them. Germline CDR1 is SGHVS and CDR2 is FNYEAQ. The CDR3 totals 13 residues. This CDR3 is CASRASPTYEQYF. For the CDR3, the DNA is TGTGCCAGCAGGGCCAGTCCGACCTACGAGCAGTACTTC.

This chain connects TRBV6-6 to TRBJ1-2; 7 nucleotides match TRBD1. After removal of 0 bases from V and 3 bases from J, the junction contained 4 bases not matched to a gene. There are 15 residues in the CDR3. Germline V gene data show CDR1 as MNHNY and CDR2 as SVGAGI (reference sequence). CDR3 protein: CASSYSSGGDYGYTF. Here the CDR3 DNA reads TGTGCCAGCAGTTACTCATCAGGGGGAGACTATGGCTACACCTTC.

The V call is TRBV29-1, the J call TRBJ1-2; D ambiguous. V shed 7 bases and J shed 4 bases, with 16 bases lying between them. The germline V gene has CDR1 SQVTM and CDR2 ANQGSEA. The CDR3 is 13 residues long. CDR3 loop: CSATSGAGYGYTF. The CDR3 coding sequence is TGCAGCGCTACGTCGGGAGCTGGCTATGGCTACACCTTC.